This T cell receptor (beta chain) derives from a study of blood T cell repertoires in COVID-19. Study context: COVID-19 samples, acute and convalescent, were from the United States, Italy and Spain. Nucleic acid was either cDNA or gDNA, and it came from T cells, B-cell-depleted T cells, or PBMCs.

Germline V CDR1 and CDR2: SGHTA, FQGNSA. Trimming cost V 3 bases and J 4 bases, with 13 bases left between them. The CDR3 has 15 amino acids. In the original workflow: Reference gene primer amplification gave nucleated cell count estimates. Some clones are missing from TCRdb's copy, which holds only in-frame ones; the method was immunoSEQ multiplex PCR. The DNA was the basis for D and trimming; V, J and clone size are from that table. Of roughly 120,000 clones listed, roughly 88% are singletons. The sample was peripheral blood. This TCR came from a woman aged 70 to 79 who had recovered from COVID-19. This sequence joins TRBV7-2 and TRBJ1-5; D uncertain. DNA of the CDR3: TGTGCCAGCAGCTTTATGGGCAGGTCGAATCAGCCCCAGCATTTT. This encodes CASSFMGRSNQPQHF.